These T cell receptor beta chains were read from a single sample in a study of blood T cell repertoires in COVID-19. This table comes from immunoSEQ multiplex PCR, and its TCRdb copy is limited to in-frame clones, with some not included. The table shows around 250,000 clones, with over 70% occurring only once. Material for sequencing was PBMCs or T cells enriched from blood (not recorded which). These receptors all stem from a woman between 40 and 50 years old who had been exposed to COVID-19. Both conserved end residues are part of each CDR3. A D gene is named only where the DNA matches it firmly. Part of the rows lack a size; the others show once, few, many or a class for expanded clones.

j_gene	abundance	d_gene	v_gene	len	CDR3nt	CDR3aa
TRBJ2-3	NA	NA	TRBV7-9	12	TGTGCCAGCAGCTTAGTACAGAAGGCGCAGTATTTT	CASSLVQKAQYF
TRBJ2-1	NA	NA	TRBV18	16	TGTGCCAGCTCACCACCCTCGCGGACTTACTGGAATGAGCAGTTCTTC	CASSPPSRTYWNEQFF
TRBJ2-3	NA	NA	TRBV12-3/TRBV12-4	13	TGTGCCACCAGGATCTTGGAGGCAGATACGCAGTATTTT	CATRILEADTQYF
TRBJ1-1	NA	NA	TRBV28	15	TGTGCCAGCCGGACACCAGGGTCCCCGAACACTGAAGCTTTCTTT	CASRTPGSPNTEAFF
TRBJ1-1	NA	NA	TRBV6-5	14	TGTGCCAGCAGTATTTATTTGGGGGCTGGTGAAGCTTTCTTT	CASSIYLGAGEAFF
TRBJ2-2	NA	TRBD2	TRBV2	17	TGTGCCAGCGGCCGGACTAGCGGGGAGACGAACACCGGGGAGCTGTTTTTT	CASGRTSGETNTGELFF
TRBJ2-1	NA	NA	TRBV7-9	14	TGTGCCAGCAGCCCCTACACTAGTAACGATGAGCAGTTCTTC	CASSPYTSNDEQFF
TRBJ2-1	NA	TRBD2	TRBV5-1	18	TGTGCCAGCAGCGGGACTAGCCGTTACCCTTCAAACTACAATGAGCAGTTCTTC	CASSGTSRYPSNYNEQFF
TRBJ1-2	NA	NA	TRBV30	10	TGTGCCGGAGAGCGAGGGGGCTACACCTTC	CAGERGGYTF
TRBJ1-5	NA	NA	TRBV18	15	TGTGCCAGCTCACCACAGGGGCATGGCAATCAGCCCCAGCATTTT	CASSPQGHGNQPQHF
TRBJ1-6	NA	NA	TRBV9	15	TGTGCCAGCAGCGTTGAGGGCCTCCTTAATTCACCCCTCCACTTT	CASSVEGLLNSPLHF
TRBJ1-2	NA	NA	TRBV29-1	10	TGCAGCTCCGGGGACTATGGCTACACCTTC	CSSGDYGYTF
TRBJ1-2	NA	NA	TRBV11-2	10	TGTGCCAGCAGCCCAAGACTCTACACCTTC	CASSPRLYTF
TRBJ2-7	NA	NA	TRBV29-1	12	TGCAGCGTTTTCGGAGCCAACGGGGAGCAGTACTTC	CSVFGANGEQYF
TRBJ1-2	NA	TRBD1	TRBV18	15	TGTGCCAGCTCACCACCCGGCGGGACAGGGGGTCGCTACACCTTC	CASSPPGGTGGRYTF
TRBJ1-3	NA	NA	TRBV7-3	17	TGTGCCAGCAGCTTATTGGGCGGGCAGTACTCTGGAAACACCATATATTTT	CASSLLGGQYSGNTIYF
TRBJ1-2	once	NA	TRBV6-2/TRBV6-3	13	TGTGCCAGCAGTTACTCACTCGATCGGGGCTACACCTTC	CASSYSLDRGYTF
TRBJ1-5	NA	NA	TRBV6-1	14	TGTGCCAGCAGTGCCGGACAGACCTCAAGGCCCCAGCATTTT	CASSAGQTSRPQHF
TRBJ2-2	NA	NA	TRBV7-7	17	TGTGCCAGCAGCTTATCAGGACTAACCCCGAACACCGGGGAGCTGTTTTTT	CASSLSGLTPNTGELFF
TRBJ2-3	NA	NA	TRBV21-1	15	TGTGCCAGCAGCAAAGGGACAGGTCAATTGGATACGCAGTATTTT	CASSKGTGQLDTQYF
TRBJ1-5	NA	NA	TRBV5-1	16	TGCGCCAGCAGCTTTTGGCAGAAGTATAGCAATCAGCCCCAGCATTTT	CASSFWQKYSNQPQHF
TRBJ1-6	NA	TRBD1	TRBV28	17	TGTGCCAGCAGTGAAGCTGGACAGGGGGCACGTAATTCACCCCTCCACTTT	CASSEAGQGARNSPLHF
TRBJ2-2	NA	TRBD2	TRBV6-6	16	TGTGCCAGCACCCCAGCTAGCGGGAGTTTTACCGGGGAGCTGTTTTTT	CASTPASGSFTGELFF
TRBJ2-3	NA	NA	TRBV3-1/TRBV3-2	16	TGTGCCAGCAGCCAAGAGGCCGGGAGTGGCACAGATACGCAGTATTTT	CASSQEAGSGTDTQYF
TRBJ2-2	NA	NA	TRBV11-2	13	TGTGCCAGCAGCTTACAGAACACCGGGGAGCTGTTTTTT	CASSLQNTGELFF